The 29 T cell receptor beta chains below come from one sample, sequenced in a study of blood T cell repertoires in COVID-19. Sequenced by immunoSEQ multiplex PCR; TCRdb stores in-frame clones only, minus some. The repertoire includes 650,000 to 800,000 clones, 70% to 90% of them detected once, and 0.2% to 0.3% sits in the top ten. Sequenced sample: peripheral blood. These receptors all stem from a woman under 30 with acute or convalescent COVID-19.

The chain links TRBV6-1 to TRBJ1-2; tentative D call: TRBD1 (5 bases). There are 16 residues in the CDR3. V gave up 2 bases and J gave up 1 base, with 14 bases separating them. Looked up from germline, CDR1 is MNHNS and CDR2 is SASEGT. In nucleotides, the CDR3 is TGTGCCAGCAGTGAACTCCGACATCAGGGTAACTATGGCTACACCTTC. Protein product: CASSELRHQGNYGYTF.

The sample holds one count of this clone. This chain joins TRBV7-9 and TRBJ1-4, with D possibly matching TRBD1 (5 bases). The CDR3 runs to 14 residues. Germline CDR1 reads SEHNR; CDR2 reads FQNEAQ (reference sequence). The V gene lost 7 bases and the J gene lost 5 bases, with 14 bases spanning the gap. CDR3 in DNA: TGTGCCAGCATCCGGGGACTGAACAATGAAAAACTGTTTTTT. Amino acids: CASIRGLNNEKLFF.

This sequence joins TRBV10-1 and TRBJ1-6; 11 bases align to TRBD1. The CDR3 extends over 19 amino acids. V shed 5 bases and J 3 bases; nucleotides not matched to a gene: 12. From germline, CDR1 is WNHNN and CDR2 SYGVQD (reference sequence). The CDR3 loop reads CASSSSGTGGFFYNSPLHF. For the CDR3, the DNA is TGCGCCAGCAGTTCGTCCGGGACAGGGGGTTTTTTCTATAATTCACCCCTCCACTTT.

The rearrangement joins TRBV13 to TRBJ2-1; 7 positions agree with TRBD2. The J segment lost 1 base and the V segment lost 2 bases, leaving 11 bases of the junction unmatched. Germline V gene sequence: CDR1 PRHDT, CDR2 FYEKMQ (reference sequence). CDR3 length equals 18 residues. CDR3: CASSLSETLAASYNEQFF. The CDR3 DNA reads TGTGCCAGCAGCTTATCCGAAACCCTAGCGGCGTCCTACAATGAGCAGTTCTTC.

To note about this clone: At the DNA level, this CDR3 is encoded by other sequences in the same sample as well. The chain links TRBV5-1 to TRBJ1-2; D is perhaps TRBD1 (5 bases). Germline loops: CDR1 SGHRS, CDR2 YFSETQ. Trimming removed 4 bases at V and 2 bases at J, with 12 bases between. The CDR3 has 14 amino acids. CDR3 in amino acids: CASSDTGGNYGYTF. Written as DNA, the CDR3 is TGCGCCAGCAGCGACACGGGGGGGAACTATGGCTACACCTTC.

The V gene is TRBV7-2, the J gene TRBJ1-6, with TRBD1 identical over 8 bases. Germline-derived CDR1 and CDR2 are SGHTA and FQGNSA. The CDR3 runs to 14 residues. J gave up 13 bases and V 3 bases, and 8 bases lay outside the gene matches. CDR3 nucleotides: TGTGCCAGCAGCTTTCGACAGGGGAGTGGCCCCCTCCACTTT. Translating gives CASSFRQGSGPLHF.

This clone was recorded only once. The chain couples TRBV4-1 to TRBJ1-3; 7 bases align to TRBD1. There are 15 residues in the CDR3. Looked up from germline, CDR1 is MGHRA and CDR2 is YSYEKL. With 3 bases clipped from V and 3 bases from J, the junction kept 5 bases outside the gene matches. The CDR3 nucleotides read TGCGCCAGCAGCCAGGGAACAGGGGTTGGAAACACCATATATTTT. It translates to CASSQGTGVGNTIYF.

V gene TRBV15 combines with J gene TRBJ2-5; 14 bases agree with TRBD2. The CDR3 sequence is 15 residues long. Losses at the gene ends were 7 bases for V and 4 bases for J; bases not matched to a gene: 5. Germline V CDR1 and CDR2: LNHNV, YYDKDF (reference sequence). The CDR3 sequence is CATTSTSGGAETQYF. DNA of the CDR3: TGTGCCACCACCTCGACTAGCGGGGGGGCAGAGACCCAGTACTTC. The variable domain in full, with the rest retrieved from reference TRBV15 and TRBJ2-5, is DAMVIQNPRYQVTQFGKPVTLSCSQTLNHNVMYWYQQKSSQAPKLLFHYYDKDFNNEADTPDNFQSRRPNTSFCFLDIRSPGLGDTAMYLCATTSTSGGAETQYFGPGTRLLVL.

The J gene is TRBJ1-6, the V gene TRBV28, with D possibly matching TRBD1 (5 bases). Deletions cut 2 bases from V and 0 bases from J, with 14 bases between. The CDR3 extends over 18 amino acids. The germline V gene has CDR1 MDHEN and CDR2 SYDVKM. The CDR3 reads CASSLKRQFTSYNSPLHF. The CDR3 coding sequence is TGTGCCAGCAGTTTAAAACGACAGTTCACCTCCTATAATTCACCCCTCCACTTT.

In its sample, this clone was seen once. The rearrangement links TRBV19 to TRBJ2-7; a possible D gene is TRBD1 (6 bases). V lost 5 bases and J 2 bases, leaving 13 bases between the germline ends. Looked up from germline, CDR1 is LNHDA and CDR2 is SQIVND (reference sequence). The CDR3 runs 14 residues. The CDR3 nucleotides read TGTGCCAGTAGTCACCGGGACACGACCTACGAGCAGTACTTC. Translating gives CASSHRDTTYEQYF.

This clone has just one count. This sequence joins TRBV6-1 and TRBJ2-2, with 10 bases matching TRBD1. The CDR3 contains 20 residues. The J segment lost 0 bases and the V segment lost 3 bases, leaving 13 bases of the junction unmatched. Germline loops: CDR1 MNHNS, CDR2 SASEGT. CDR3 amino acids: CASSEGWGQGPFPNTGELFF. The CDR3 DNA reads as TGTGCCAGCAGTGAGGGGTGGGGACAGGGGCCATTTCCGAACACCGGGGAGCTGTTTTTT.

The chain recombines TRBV7-7 with TRBJ2-2; 7 bases fit TRBD1. The CDR3 consists of 13 residues. V shed 5 bases, J shed 4 bases, and the junction held 1 base outside the gene matches. Per the germline V gene, CDR1 is SSHAT and CDR2 is FNYEAQ (reference sequence). For the CDR3, the DNA is TGTGCCAGCAGCCGACAGGGCACCGGGGAGCTGTTTTTT. Translated: CASSRQGTGELFF. The variable domain in full, with the rest retrieved from reference TRBV7-7 and TRBJ2-2, is GAGVSQSPRYKVTKRGQDVTLRCDPISSHATLYWYQQALGQGPEFLTYFNYEAQPDKSGLPSDRFSAERPEGSISTLTIQRTEQRDSAMYRCASSRQGTGELFFGEGSRLTVL.

The V gene is TRBV20-1, the J gene TRBJ1-2, with D possibly matching TRBD1 (6 bases). CDR3 length: 11 amino acids. Trimming removed 7 bases from V and 2 bases from J, with 8 bases in between. The V gene's germline CDR1 is DFQATT and CDR2 SNEGSKA (reference sequence). The CDR3: CSGQGNYGYTF. CDR3 nucleotide sequence: TGCAGTGGTCAGGGGAACTATGGCTACACCTTC.

The chain uses TRBV10-1 and TRBJ1-3; possibly TRBD1 for D (5 bases). CDR3 length: 14 amino acids. CDR1 is WNHNN, CDR2 SYGVQD, per germline (reference sequence). Trimming removed 5 bases at V and 2 bases at J, with 10 bases between. The CDR3 region has the DNA TGCGCCAGCAGTTCCAGGGTAACTGGAAACACCATATATTTT. As protein: CASSSRVTGNTIYF.

The chain uses TRBV5-1 and TRBJ1-4; tentative D call: TRBD1 (5 bases). The CDR3 is 13 amino acids. CDR1 is SGHRS, CDR2 YFSETQ, per germline. V lost 0 bases and J lost 8, with 8 bases in between. CDR3 residues: CASSLVWGEKLFF. CDR3 in DNA: TGCGCCAGCAGCTTGGTATGGGGCGAAAAACTGTTTTTT.

This chain uses TRBV9 with TRBJ1-2, with D possibly matching TRBD1 (5 bases). The CDR3 contains 14 residues. V was clipped by 1 base and J by 3 bases, with 10 bases between them. From germline, CDR1 is SGDLS and CDR2 YYNGEE. The CDR3 spells CASSVKGLDYGYTF. The CDR3 coding sequence is TGTGCCAGCAGCGTAAAGGGGTTGGACTATGGCTACACCTTC.

This clone was counted once. This sequence joins TRBV2 and TRBJ1-2; no definite D call. This CDR3 is 18 amino acids long. The germline CDR1 and CDR2 sequences are SNHLY and FYNNEI. Between the trimmed V and J ends, which lost 1 base and 3 bases, there was a span of 21 bases. This chain's CDR3 is CASSEVRGQLGLYYGYTF. CDR3 in DNA: TGTGCCAGCAGTGAAGTGCGTGGGCAGTTGGGCCTTTACTATGGCTACACCTTC. The whole variable domain, remainder taken from reference TRBV2 and TRBJ1-2, is EPEVTQTPSHQVTQMGQEVILRCVPISNHLYFYWYRQILGQKVEFLVSFYNNEISEKSEIFDDQFSVERPDGSNFTLKIRSTKLEDSAMYFCASSEVRGQLGLYYGYTFGSGTRLTVV.

This chain joins TRBV7-2 and TRBJ1-3; D gene ambiguous. V lost 1 base and J 2 bases, leaving 12 bases between the germline ends. The CDR3 is made up of 16 amino acids. Germline CDR1 is SGHTA and CDR2 is FQGNSA. The CDR3, as DNA: TGTGCCAGCAGCTTAGGTGCATCTAGGACTGGAAACACCATATATTTT. Amino acid sequence: CASSLGASRTGNTIYF.

J is TRBJ2-7 and V is TRBV6-5; tentatively, D is TRBD2 (6 bases). Between the trimmed V and J ends, which lost 0 bases and 5 bases, there was a span of 11 bases. The CDR3 extends over 14 amino acids. Germline CDR1 and CDR2: MNHEY and SVGAGI. DNA of the CDR3: TGTGCCAGCAGTTACTCTCCCGGGAGCCACGAGCAGTACTTC. As protein: CASSYSPGSHEQYF.

The J gene is TRBJ2-1, the V gene TRBV14; 8 bases match TRBD1. The germline V gene has CDR1 SGHDN and CDR2 FVKESK. The V and J ends lost 4 bases and 0 bases, in that order; junction bases with no gene match: 5. The CDR3 runs 16 residues. The CDR3 DNA reads as TGTGCCAGCAGCCGGACAGGGTCCTACTCCTACAATGAGCAGTTCTTC. Its translation is CASSRTGSYSYNEQFF.

The J gene is TRBJ2-5, the V gene TRBV6-5, with 9 bases matching TRBD1. The germline gives CDR1 MNHEY, CDR2 SVGAGI. V trimming: 8 bases; J trimming: 2 bases; junction bases outside the gene matches: 6. The CDR3 sequence is 14 residues long. CDR3: CASGEDRGQETQYF. The CDR3 nucleotides are TGTGCCAGCGGCGAGGACAGGGGACAAGAGACCCAGTACTTC.

The chain combines TRBV11-2 with TRBJ1-5, with 10 nucleotides matching TRBD1. After removal of 1 base from V and 4 bases from J, the junction contained 7 bases not matched to a gene. Germline assignment: CDR1 SGHAT and CDR2 FQNNGV. The CDR3 has 17 amino acids. CDR3 DNA sequence: TGTGCCAGCAGCTTAGGCCGACGGGACAGGGGTAATCAGCCCCAGCATTTT. This translates into CASSLGRRDRGNQPQHF.

This chain's CDR3 is CASSKPQGRNQPQHF. The CDR3 DNA reads as TGTGCCAGTAGTAAACCACAGGGGAGGAATCAGCCCCAGCATTTT. The chain is built from TRBV19 and TRBJ1-5; 7 bases are shared with TRBD1. V dropped 4 bases and J dropped 4; count of bases not matched to a gene: 7. CDR1 LNHDA and CDR2 SQIVND come from the germline V gene (reference sequence). The CDR3 totals 15 residues.

This rearrangement joins TRBV6-2 or TRBV6-3 to TRBJ1-2, with D maybe TRBD1 (5 bases). The CDR3 runs to 15 residues. CDR1 is MNHEY and CDR2 is SVGEGT in the germline V gene. Trimming shortened V by 5 bases and J by 3 bases, and 16 bases separated the two germline ends. CDR3 residues: CASSTGPGLDYGYTF. CDR3 DNA: TGTGCCAGCAGTACAGGCCCCGGTCTAGACTATGGCTACACCTTC.

The J gene is TRBJ1-2, the V gene TRBV6-6; 9 nucleotides agree with TRBD1. Germline CDR1 and CDR2: MNHNY and SVGAGI (reference sequence). The length of the CDR3 is 14 residues. V was pared by 4 bases and J by 6 bases, with 6 bases of the junction left unmatched. The chain's CDR3 is CASSSNRQGDGYTF. As DNA, the CDR3 is TGTGCCAGCAGTTCCAACCGACAGGGGGATGGCTACACCTTC.

Details on this clone: In the same sample, other DNA sequences code for this CDR3. The rearrangement uses TRBV11-2 and TRBJ1-5; D call uncertain. Trimming took off 0 bases at V and 4 bases at J, with 4 bases between the two ends. There are 13 residues in the CDR3. CDR1 and CDR2 (germline): SGHAT, FQNNGV. The chain's CDR3 is CASSLDRNQPQHF. CDR3 bases: TGTGCCAGCAGCTTAGATCGGAATCAGCCCCAGCATTTT.

The J gene is TRBJ2-2, the V gene TRBV29-1; 8 nucleotides agree with TRBD1. The CDR3 runs 16 residues. After removal of 1 base from V and 7 bases from J, the junction contained 11 bases not matched to a gene. Looked up from germline, CDR1 is SQVTM and CDR2 is ANQGSEA. CDR3: CSVEVWETGVVGELFF. Written as DNA, the CDR3 is TGCAGCGTTGAAGTATGGGAGACAGGGGTCGTCGGGGAGCTGTTTTTT.

This clone has just one count. V usage is TRBV11-3 and J usage is TRBJ1-1; D is unresolved. V lost 5 bases and J lost 3, with 13 bases in between. This CDR3 has 14 amino acids. The V gene's germline CDR1 is SGHNT and CDR2 YENEEA. CDR3 sequence reads: CASSAKNSDTEAFF. As DNA, the CDR3 is TGTGCCAGCAGCGCGAAAAATTCGGACACTGAAGCTTTCTTT.

A few counts support this clone. The rearrangement uses TRBV3-1 (or the pseudogene TRBV3-2) and TRBJ1-1, with D unresolved. This CDR3 is 16 amino acids long. Germline V gene data show CDR1 as LGHDT and CDR2 as YNNKEL (reference sequence). The V and J ends lost 1 base and 5 bases respectively, with 17 bases between them. CDR3 sequence reads: CASSQGLQVSGTEAFF. The CDR3, as DNA: TGTGCCAGCAGCCAAGGTCTCCAGGTTTCTGGGACTGAAGCTTTCTTT.